The TCR beta chain described here comes from a study of OX40 agonist ivuxolimab in advanced cancers. Across the whole study: Patients were treated with intravenous ivuxolimab, dosed at 0.01 to 10 mg/kg and infused every 2 weeks. The dose-escalation cohort was around 83% male, with a mean age of about 56 years, ranging about 23 to 79.

Autoimmune disease history or systemic immunosuppression barred patients. The assay was immunoSEQ multiplex PCR, and TCRdb's table has in-frame clones only and misses some. The sample shows about 27,000 clones, around 85% of them seen only once. The sequence was collected from an adult with an advanced solid tumor such as melanoma, head and neck, liver or kidney cancer. Specimen: CD4+ or CD8+ T cells sorted from blood, collected in a trial of the OX40 agonist ivuxolimab.

The CDR3 sequence is CASSARGDSPYNEQFF. As DNA, the CDR3 is TGTGCCAGCAGCGCAAGGGGGGACTCCCCCTACAATGAGCAGTTCTTC. The V call is TRBV9, the J call TRBJ2-1; either TRBD1 or TRBD2 may fit D (6 bases each). Germline V gene lookup returns CDR1 SGDLS and CDR2 YYNGEE. V dropped 3 bases and J dropped 2 bases, with 15 bases sitting between them. The CDR3 runs 16 residues.